This TCR beta chain was captured in a study of T cells in Graves' hyperthyroidism and ophthalmopathy. TCR beta CDR3 sequences were amplified from RNA transcripts. In the first-round RT-PCR of the TCR CDR3, the HTBI primer set was used. MiXCR was run by TCRdb on the multiplex PCR reads, yielding one entry per CDR3 protein. The sample consists of more than 550,000 distinct CDR3 sequences, 45% of them appearing once. The CDR3 consists of 15 residues. The germline CDR1 and CDR2 sequences are ENHRY and SYGVKD. As to this clonotype: This may be a read error, as it is one base from a much larger clone.

Input material: peripheral blood or thyroid tissue (not recorded which). The TCR sequence derives from an adult man with Graves' disease, either hyperthyroidism or ophthalmopathy (not recorded which). The chain employs TRBV10-3 and TRBJ1-3; TRBD1 matches 7 bases. DNA of the CDR3: TGTGCCACCAGTCGACCGGGACAGTCTGGAAACACCATATATTTT. This translates into CATSRPGQSGNTIYF.